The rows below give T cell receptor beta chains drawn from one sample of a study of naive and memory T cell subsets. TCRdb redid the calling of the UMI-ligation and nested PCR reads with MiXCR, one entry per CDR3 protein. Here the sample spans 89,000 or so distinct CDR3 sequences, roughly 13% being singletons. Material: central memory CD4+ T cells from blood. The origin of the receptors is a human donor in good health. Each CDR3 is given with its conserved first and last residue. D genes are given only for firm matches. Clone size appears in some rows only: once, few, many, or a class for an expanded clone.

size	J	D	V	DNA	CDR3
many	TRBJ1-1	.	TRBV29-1	TGCAGCGTTGAGGGGAACACTGAAGCTTTCTTT	CSVEGNTEAFF
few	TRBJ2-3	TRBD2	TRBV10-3	TGTGCCATCAGTGGGGGAACGGGAGGGCCTGGAGATACGCAGTATTTT	CAISGGTGGPGDTQYF
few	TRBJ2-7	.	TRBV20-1	TGCAGTGCCACCCGAAGCGGTTCCTACGAGCAGTACTTC	CSATRSGSYEQYF
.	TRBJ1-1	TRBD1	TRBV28	TGTGCCAGCAGTTTCACAGGGGCGGTGAACACTGAAGCTTTCTTT	CASSFTGAVNTEAFF
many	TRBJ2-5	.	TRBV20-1	TGCAGTGCTAGAGACCCTACCAGGGATCAGACATCGTCGACCCAGTACTTC	CSARDPTRDQTSSTQYF
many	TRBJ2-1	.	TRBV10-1	TGCGCCAGCAGTGAACAACCGGGAGTTTCCAACAATGAGCAGTTCTTC	CASSEQPGVSNNEQFF
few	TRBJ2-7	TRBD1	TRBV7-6	TGTGCCAGCAGCCAAAACAGGGGCGACGAGCAGTACTTC	CASSQNRGDEQYF
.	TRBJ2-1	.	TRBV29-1	TGCAGCGTTCGCAGCGGACCCCAGGGTGAGCAGTTCTTC	CSVRSGPQGEQFF
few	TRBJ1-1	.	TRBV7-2	TGTGCCAGCAGCTTCCGGGGTCCCAACACTGAAGCTTTCTTT	CASSFRGPNTEAFF
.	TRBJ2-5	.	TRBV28	TGTGCCAGCAGTTTATTGGGCCCTAGCTCGGAGACCCAGTACTTC	CASSLLGPSSETQYF
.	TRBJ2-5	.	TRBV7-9	TGTGCCAGCAGCACAGGGCAGGGTCTAGAGACCCAGTACTTC	CASSTGQGLETQYF
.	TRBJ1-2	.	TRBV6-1	TGTGCCAGCAGTGAATATCGGGACAAATTCTATGGCTACACCTTC	CASSEYRDKFYGYTF
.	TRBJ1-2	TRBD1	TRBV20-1	TGCAGTGCTAGAGATGGGACAGGGGGCGCCTATTATGGCTACACCTTC	CSARDGTGGAYYGYTF
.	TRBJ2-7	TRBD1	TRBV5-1	TGCGCCAGCAGCGCGACGGGACAGGTCTACGAGCAGTACTTC	CASSATGQVYEQYF
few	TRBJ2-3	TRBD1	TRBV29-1	TGCAGCGGCAGGGGACGACAGGGTAGCACAGATACGCAGTATTTT	CSGRGRQGSTDTQYF
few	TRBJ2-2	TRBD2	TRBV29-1	TGCAGCGTTGTACTTAGTGTCACTAGCGGGAGCACCGGGGAGCTGTTTTTT	CSVVLSVTSGSTGELFF
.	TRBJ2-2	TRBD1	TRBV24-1	TGTGCCACCACAGAGACAGGGGCGAACACCGGGGAGCTGTTTTTT	CATTETGANTGELFF
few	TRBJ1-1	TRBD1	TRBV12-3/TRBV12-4	TGTGCCAGCAGTTCACCAGACAGGGGAGAAGCTTTCTTT	CASSSPDRGEAFF
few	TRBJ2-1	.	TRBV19	TGTGCCAGTAGTTGGACTGCCGGGAGCTCCTACAATGAGCAGTTCTTC	CASSWTAGSSYNEQFF
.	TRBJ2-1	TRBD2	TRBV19	TGTGCCAGTAGTAGGCTAGCGGGAAGCTTCAATGAGCAGTTCTTC	CASSRLAGSFNEQFF
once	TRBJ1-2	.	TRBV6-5	TGTGCCAGCAGTGGAGGACGCGAAAATGGCTACACCTTC	CASSGGRENGYTF
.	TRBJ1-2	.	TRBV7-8	TGTGCCAGCAGCTTAGTGGTCCTGGGCACGATTAACTATGGCTACACCTTC	CASSLVVLGTINYGYTF
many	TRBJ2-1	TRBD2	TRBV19	TGTGCCAGTAGTATTGTAGGACTAGCGGGAGGTTATGAGCAGTTCTTC	CASSIVGLAGGYEQFF
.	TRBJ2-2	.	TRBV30	TGTGCCTGGAGTCATATCTCGGGAAGCACCGGGGAGCTGTTTTTT	CAWSHISGSTGELFF
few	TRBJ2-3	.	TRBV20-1	TGCAGTGCTATCCCGACAGTCCGTAGCACAGATACGCAGTATTTT	CSAIPTVRSTDTQYF
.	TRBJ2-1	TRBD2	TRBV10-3	TGTGCCATCGCACGCCCAACTAGCGGGAACCCCAATGAGCAGTTCTTC	CAIARPTSGNPNEQFF
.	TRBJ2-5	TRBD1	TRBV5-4	TGTGCCAGCAGCTTTCCAACAGGGGGGCAAGAGACCCAGTACTTC	CASSFPTGGQETQYF
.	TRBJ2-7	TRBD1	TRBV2	TGTGCCAGCACTAATGAGGGGACAGGGGCCCACGAGCAGTACTTC	CASTNEGTGAHEQYF
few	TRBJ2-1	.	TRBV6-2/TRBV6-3	TGTGCCAGCAGCCCCGTTAGTATCGACAATGAGCAGTTCTTC	CASSPVSIDNEQFF
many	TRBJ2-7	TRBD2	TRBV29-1	TGCAGCGTTGAAGATTGGGCTAGCGGGAGGTACGAGCAGTACTTC	CSVEDWASGRYEQYF
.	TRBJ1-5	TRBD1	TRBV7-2	TGTGCCAGCAGCGCGACGACAGGGGGCTCGCAGCCCCAGCATTTT	CASSATTGGSQPQHF
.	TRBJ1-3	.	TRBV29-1	TGCAGCGTGTCGGACAGCTGGTCTGGAAACACCATATATTTT	CSVSDSWSGNTIYF
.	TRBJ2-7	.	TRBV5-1	TGCGCCAGCAGCTACGACAGGATCTACGAGCAGTACTTC	CASSYDRIYEQYF
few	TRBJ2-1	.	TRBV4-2	TGTGCCAGCAGCCAAGAGGCCTACAATGAGCAGTTCTTC	CASSQEAYNEQFF
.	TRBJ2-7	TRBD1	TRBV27	TGTGCCAGCAGAACCGGGACAGGGCTTGCTCTGGCCTACGAGCAGTACTTC	CASRTGTGLALAYEQYF
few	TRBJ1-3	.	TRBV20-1	TGCAGTGCTAGAGCCGCGAGGACAATATCGGACACCATATATTTT	CSARAARTISDTIYF
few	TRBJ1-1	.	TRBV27	TGTGCCAGCAGTTTCGTCAATAGAAGGACTGAAGCTTTCTTT	CASSFVNRRTEAFF
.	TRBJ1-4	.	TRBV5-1	TGCGCCAGCAGCTTGGAACAGGATGAAAAACTGTTTTTT	CASSLEQDEKLFF
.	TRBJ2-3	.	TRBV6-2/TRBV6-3	TGTGCCAGCAGTGCCTACAGTAGCACAGATACGCAGTATTTT	CASSAYSSTDTQYF
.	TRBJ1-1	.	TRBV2	TGTGCCAGCAGCGGGATTATCCAGGGTGACACTGAAGCTTTCTTT	CASSGIIQGDTEAFF